The entry below gives a single T cell receptor (beta chain) sequence along with its context. These data come from a study of shared clonotypes between healthy human individuals. Germline V gene lookup returns CDR1 KGHSH and CDR2 LQKENI. Trimming left V 0 bases short and J 3 bases short, with 9 bases between. CDR3 length: 14 amino acids. The authors ran the assay at deep level. Some 30,000 T cell genomes, or 200 to 250 ng DNA, went into the sorted-subset replicate PCRs. Repertoires were generated with immunoSEQ multiplex PCR, while TCRdb's copy carries only in-frame clones and drops some. The sample lists about 2,500,000 clones, approximately 94% occurring once.

Sequencing was carried out using naive CD4+ T cells sorted from blood. As to subset: CD45RA+ positively selected. The chain joins TRBV18 to TRBJ2-7; TRBD1 is a possible D gene (5 bases). The sequence was collected from a man aged 18 to 29 in good health. The CDR3 reads CASSPPTAIYEQYF. DNA for the CDR3: TGTGCCAGCTCACCACCGACAGCGATCTACGAGCAGTACTTC.